This passage covers 12 T cell receptor beta chains from one sample sequenced in a study of T cell repertoires in cytomegalovirus infection. TCRdb reprocessed the reads via MiXCR and lists one record per CDR3 protein. The sample has roughly 280,000 distinct CDR3 sequences, less than 9.5% seen once. Source material: PBMCs. Every receptor here comes from a human donor in good health (CMV status not recorded). Some clones in this sample may be carry-over from other donors' samples.

Ten or more counts support this clonotype. The chain has TRBV19 and TRBJ1-2, with 10 bases lining up with TRBD1. There are 16 residues in the CDR3. Losses at the gene ends were 6 bases for V and 2 bases for J; bases not matched to a gene: 9. Germline CDR1 LNHDA, CDR2 SQIVND (reference sequence). CDR3 sequence: CASSLDRQGANYGYTF. CDR3 in DNA: TGTGCCAGTAGCCTTGATCGACAGGGGGCAAACTATGGCTACACCTTC. Combining the CDR3 with reference TRBV19 and TRBJ1-2 gives the whole variable domain DGGITQSPKYLFRKEGQNVTLSCEQNLNHDAMYWYRQDPGQGLRLIYYSQIVNDFQKGDIAEGYSVSREKKESFPLTVTSAQKNPTAFYLCASSLDRQGANYGYTFGSGTRLTVV.

This clonotype was detected many times. V is TRBV7-9 and J is TRBJ1-1; no firm D call. The V gene lost 3 bases and the J gene lost 7 bases, with 12 bases spanning the gap. CDR1 SEHNR and CDR2 FQNEAQ come from the germline V gene (reference sequence). The CDR3 totals 13 residues. The CDR3 DNA follows: TGTGCCAGCAGCTTTAACTCCGGCAGTGAAGCTTTCTTT. Protein product: CASSFNSGSEAFF.

This clonotype has ten or more counts. The V gene is TRBV5-6, the J gene TRBJ2-6; no firm D call. The CDR3 loop spans 15 amino acids. CDR1 is SGHDT, CDR2 YYEEEE, per germline. The V and J ends lost 4 bases and 0 bases respectively, with 8 bases between them. As DNA, the CDR3 is TGTGCCAGCAGCGCCATAGTCTCTGGGGCCAACGTCCTGACTTTC. Its translation is CASSAIVSGANVLTF.

This clonotype was seen repeatedly, ten times or more. The chain employs TRBV7-2 and TRBJ1-2; 8 positions agree with TRBD1. The ends lost 5 bases at V and 4 bases at J; junction bases unmatched: 6. The CDR3 runs 14 residues. Germline V gene lookup returns CDR1 SGHTA and CDR2 FQGNSA. The CDR3 is CASSPEGQAYGYTF. As DNA, the CDR3 is TGTGCCAGCAGCCCGGAGGGACAGGCCTATGGCTACACCTTC.

The chain links TRBV20-1 to TRBJ2-5; a possible D gene is TRBD2 (5 bases). The CDR3 consists of 16 residues. Looked up from germline, CDR1 is DFQATT and CDR2 is SNEGSKA (reference sequence). V was shortened by 0 bases and J by 5 bases, with 19 bases between the two germline ends. The CDR3 loop reads CSARDEASGIGETQYF. CDR3 nucleotide sequence: TGCAGTGCTAGAGATGAGGCGAGCGGAATAGGGGAGACCCAGTACTTC.

This clonotype has ten or more counts. V usage is TRBV7-2 and J usage is TRBJ1-1, with D possibly being TRBD1 (6 bases). Germline V CDR1 and CDR2: SGHTA, FQGNSA. The CDR3 extends over 15 amino acids. Between the trimmed V and J ends, which lost 5 bases and 3 bases, there was a span of 16 bases. The CDR3: CASSQRGGRHTEAFF. In nucleotides, the CDR3 is TGTGCCAGCAGCCAGAGGGGGGGCAGACACACTGAAGCTTTCTTT.

The chain couples TRBV4-2 to TRBJ2-1; 9 nucleotides agree with TRBD1. Germline CDR1 LGHNA, CDR2 YNFKEQ. V shed 1 base, J shed 2 bases, and the junction held 3 bases outside the gene matches. The CDR3 is made up of 16 amino acids. The CDR3 DNA reads TGTGCCAGCAGCCAAGGGGGACAGGGTCCCTACAATGAGCAGTTCTTC. Residues: CASSQGGQGPYNEQFF.

CDR3: CSARGTGTTGELFF. As DNA, the CDR3 is TGCAGTGCTAGAGGGACAGGGACGACCGGGGAGCTGTTTTTT. This chain links TRBV20-1 with TRBJ2-2, with 8 bases lining up with TRBD1. The V gene end was trimmed by 1 base and the J gene end by 5 bases; junction bases not matched to a gene: 3. CDR3 length equals 14 residues. Germline assignment: CDR1 DFQATT and CDR2 SNEGSKA (reference sequence).

The V and J genes are TRBV7-8 and TRBJ2-3; TRBD2 agrees at 9 bases. The CDR3 totals 16 residues. CDR1 is SGHVS, CDR2 FQNEAQ, per germline. Germline trimming cut 3 bases from V and 6 bases from J; bases unmatched to any gene: 10. The CDR3 DNA is TGTGCCAGCAGCTTCTCGATGCGGGGGGGGGCGGATACGCAGTATTTT. Translating gives CASSFSMRGGADTQYF.

This clonotype was seen at least ten times. The chain employs TRBV27 and TRBJ1-1; D is undetermined. CDR1 is MNHEY and CDR2 is SMNVEV in the germline V gene (reference sequence). Trimming pared 3 bases from V and 1 base from J, leaving 9 bases between. CDR3 length: 14 residues. CDR3 nucleotide sequence: TGTGCCAGCAGTTTTTATGAGGGGAACACTGAAGCTTTCTTT. Its protein is CASSFYEGNTEAFF.

This clonotype was seen at least ten times. The V call is TRBV7-2, the J call TRBJ2-7; D gene unclear. The V end was cut by 1 base, the J end by 6 bases, with 16 bases between. The CDR3 is 15 amino acids. Germline CDR1 is SGHTA and CDR2 is FQGNSA. CDR3 region: CASSLVGPRTGEQYF. Written as DNA, the CDR3 is TGTGCCAGCAGCTTAGTTGGACCCCGGACGGGCGAGCAGTACTTC.

The sample holds a few counts of this clonotype. The chain recombines TRBV19 with TRBJ1-1, with D unclear. V was trimmed by 6 bases and J by 0 bases, leaving 14 bases between them. The CDR3 length is 15 residues. Germline V gene data show CDR1 as LNHDA and CDR2 as SQIVND (reference sequence). As DNA, the CDR3 is TGTGCCAGTAGAACCCCCGGCGGGGTGAACACTGAAGCTTTCTTT. Amino acids: CASRTPGGVNTEAFF. Using reference TRBV19 and TRBJ1-1 for the parts outside the CDR3, the full variable domain is DGGITQSPKYLFRKEGQNVTLSCEQNLNHDAMYWYRQDPGQGLRLIYYSQIVNDFQKGDIAEGYSVSREKKESFPLTVTSAQKNPTAFYLCASRTPGGVNTEAFFGQGTRLTVV.